What follows are 27 T cell receptor beta chains derived from one specimen sequenced in a study of blood T cell repertoires in COVID-19. TCRdb's copy holds only in-frame clones and misses some; the assay was immunoSEQ multiplex PCR. The sample records fewer than 100,000 clones, over 75% being singletons. The sample taken for sequencing was peripheral blood. The receptor set was obtained from a man in his 60s with acute or convalescent COVID-19.

V and J are TRBV19 and TRBJ2-7; D may be TRBD1 (7 bases). Trimming took off 10 bases at V and 5 bases at J, with 18 bases between the two ends. This CDR3 is built from 13 residues. CDR1 is LNHDA and CDR2 is SQIVND in the germline V gene (reference sequence). The CDR3 protein is CATRRGGTDEQYF. Here the CDR3 DNA reads TGTGCCACTAGGAGGGGTGGGACAGACGAGCAGTACTTC.

The chain couples TRBV5-4 to TRBJ1-1, with 9 bases that match TRBD1. This CDR3 contains 13 residues. V lost 4 bases, J lost 8 bases, and 6 bases stayed unmatched. Germline V gives CDR1 SGHNT, CDR2 YYREEE (reference sequence). The CDR3 region is CASSPDRGYEAFF. CDR3 nucleotide sequence: TGTGCCAGCAGCCCGGACAGGGGATACGAAGCTTTCTTT. Combining the CDR3 with reference TRBV5-4 and TRBJ1-1 gives the whole variable domain ETGVTQSPTHLIKTRGQQVTLRCSSQSGHNTVSWYQQALGQGPQFIFQYYREEENGRGNFPPRFSGLQFPNYSSELNVNALELDDSALYLCASSPDRGYEAFFGQGTRLTVV.

Here the CDR3 reads CATYGFGPFTEAFF. The CDR3 DNA reads TGTGCCACCTACGGGTTCGGCCCCTTTACTGAAGCTTTCTTT. The chain has TRBV19 and TRBJ1-1; D gene unclear. Germline lookup yields CDR1 LNHDA and CDR2 SQIVND (reference sequence). The CDR3 length is 14 residues. The V end lost 10 bases, the J end lost 5 bases, and 20 bases lay between the germline ends.

V is TRBV19 and J is TRBJ2-7; D possibly corresponds to TRBD2 (5 bases). Looked up from germline, CDR1 is LNHDA and CDR2 is SQIVND (reference sequence). Deletions cut 6 bases from V and 4 bases from J, with 13 bases between. This CDR3 spans 13 amino acids. The DNA of the CDR3 is TGTGCCAGTAGCCTAAAAGAGGGTTACGAGCAGTACTTC. The encoded protein is CASSLKEGYEQYF.

V and J are TRBV5-1 and TRBJ2-3; 13 nucleotides match TRBD2. CDR3 size: 16 residues. The germline gives CDR1 SGHRS, CDR2 YFSETQ. With 2 bases clipped from V and 3 bases from J, the junction kept 3 bases outside the gene matches. CDR3 nucleotide sequence: TGCGCCAGCAGCTTTCGGACTAGCGGGAGTACAGATACGCAGTATTTT. This encodes CASSFRTSGSTDTQYF. Using reference TRBV5-1 and TRBJ2-3 for the parts outside the CDR3, the full variable domain is KAGVTQTPRYLIKTRGQQVTLSCSPISGHRSVSWYQQTPGQGLQFLFEYFSETQRNKGNFPGRFSGRQFSNSRSEMNVSTLELGDSALYLCASSFRTSGSTDTQYFGPGTRLTVL.

The J gene is TRBJ1-5, the V gene TRBV30; D gene unclear. The V gene lost 2 bases and the J gene lost 3 bases, with 8 bases spanning the gap. In germline, CDR1 is GTSNPN, CDR2 SVGIG (reference sequence). This CDR3 has 13 amino acids. CDR3 nucleotides: TGTGCCTGGAGTCCAGGACTCAATCAGCCCCAGCATTTT. It encodes CAWSPGLNQPQHF. Based on the CDR3 plus reference TRBV30 and TRBJ1-5, the full variable domain is SQTIHQWPATLVQPVGSPLSLECTVEGTSNPNLYWYRQAAGRGLQLLFYSVGIGQISSEVPQNLSASRPQDRQFILSSKKLLLSDSGFYLCAWSPGLNQPQHFGDGTRLSIL.

V usage is TRBV19 and J usage is TRBJ1-2, with D perhaps matching TRBD1 (6 bases). Germline V gene sequence: CDR1 LNHDA, CDR2 SQIVND (reference sequence). The CDR3 sequence is 15 residues long. Deletions cut 5 bases from V and 4 bases from J, with 17 bases between. DNA of the CDR3: TGTGCCAGTAGTCCTGGGACACCTAACCTCTATGGCTACACCTTC. Amino acid sequence: CASSPGTPNLYGYTF.

The V and J genes are TRBV10-3 and TRBJ2-1; 10 positions match TRBD2. This CDR3 has 16 residues. From germline, CDR1 is ENHRY and CDR2 SYGVKD. Trimming took 3 bases from V and 9 from J; bases not matched to a gene: 11. CDR3 nucleotides: TGTGCCATCAGTGAAGGACTAGCGGACCTAAACGGTGAGCAGTTCTTC. Translated, it gives CAISEGLADLNGEQFF.

The CDR3 reads CASSDGTLQPQHF. The CDR3 nucleotides are TGTGCCAGCAGTGACGGGACACTTCAGCCCCAGCATTTT. The chain employs TRBV6-1 and TRBJ1-5, with D maybe TRBD1 (6 bases). Trimming pared 3 bases from V and 6 bases from J, leaving 9 bases between. CDR3 length equals 13 residues. CDR1 and CDR2 from the germline V gene are MNHNS and SASEGT.

V usage is TRBV25-1 and J usage is TRBJ1-5; D gene uncertain. Germline lookup yields CDR1 MGHDK and CDR2 SYGVNS. Trimming removed 0 bases from V and 3 bases from J, with 3 bases in between. This CDR3 contains 13 residues. The CDR3 DNA sequence: TGTGCCAGCAGTGAATATCACAATCAGCCCCAGCATTTT. Its translation: CASSEYHNQPQHF.

A few counts support this clone. The chain joins TRBV10-3 to TRBJ1-1; TRBD1 might be the D (5 bases). V was clipped by 7 bases and J by 1 base, with 10 bases between them. The CDR3 is 13 residues long. Germline V gives CDR1 ENHRY, CDR2 SYGVKD. The CDR3 spells CAIMDNQNTEAFF. CDR3 in DNA: TGTGCCATCATGGACAACCAGAACACTGAAGCTTTCTTT.

This chain uses TRBV15 with TRBJ2-1, with 13 bases fitting TRBD2. J was trimmed by 5 bases and V by 6 bases; bases with no gene match: 4. This CDR3 has 15 residues. Germline V gene sequence: CDR1 LNHNV, CDR2 YYDKDF (reference sequence). CDR3 amino acids: CATRHGLAGDNEQFF. The CDR3 DNA sequence: TGTGCCACCAGACACGGACTAGCGGGAGACAATGAGCAGTTCTTC.

This rearrangement joins TRBV19 to TRBJ1-1; D gene uncertain. The CDR3 loop spans 14 amino acids. Trimming took 1 base from V and 6 from J, leaving 12 bases between them. The germline V gene has CDR1 LNHDA and CDR2 SQIVND (reference sequence). The CDR3 nucleotides are TGTGCCAGTAGTATAGGCGCGAGTTCCCCTGAAGCTTTCTTT. Protein product: CASSIGASSPEAFF.

The chain links TRBV6-2 or TRBV6-3 to TRBJ1-4; 9 bases agree with TRBD1. There are 17 residues in the CDR3. The junction had 9 bases not matched to a gene; V was cut back by 0 bases and J by 7 bases. Germline V gene sequence: CDR1 MNHEY, CDR2 SVGEGT. The CDR3 region is CASSYSSMTGGFEKLFF. The CDR3 nucleotides read TGTGCCAGCAGTTACTCGTCGATGACAGGGGGATTTGAAAAACTGTTTTTT.

The chain has TRBV4-2 and TRBJ2-1; the D is unclear. The ends were cut back, 2 bases at V and 0 bases at J, with 8 bases in the middle. Germline V gene sequence: CDR1 LGHNA, CDR2 YNFKEQ. The CDR3 is 15 amino acids. CDR3 in DNA: TGTGCCAGCAGCCAACAAGATAGCTCCTACAATGAGCAGTTCTTC. Protein product: CASSQQDSSYNEQFF.

CDR3 coding DNA: TGTGCCAGCAAGGACGGAGGTTTGAACACCGGGGAGCTGTTTTTT. Protein sequence: CASKDGGLNTGELFF. This rearrangement joins TRBV2 to TRBJ2-2; tentative D call: TRBD2 (5 bases). CDR1 and CDR2 (germline): SNHLY, FYNNEI. Trimming took off 7 bases at V and 1 base at J, with 13 bases between the two ends. CDR3 length: 15 amino acids.

V is TRBV7-9 and J is TRBJ2-1; 12 nucleotides match TRBD2. CDR1 is SEHNR, CDR2 FQNEAQ, per germline (reference sequence). The V segment lost 5 bases and the J segment 7 bases; nucleotides outside the gene matches: 6. The CDR3 runs 15 residues. CDR3 sequence (DNA): TGTGCCAGCAGCGAGACTAGCGGGGGTAGTAATGAGCAGTTCTTC. Translating gives CASSETSGGSNEQFF.

This chain links TRBV6-6 with TRBJ1-4; no definite D call. V gave up 5 bases and J gave up 8 bases, with 21 bases separating them. This CDR3 comprises 16 residues. Germline lookup yields CDR1 MNHNY and CDR2 SVGAGI (reference sequence). Here the CDR3 DNA reads TGTGCCAGCAGTAACCATCGGGGTGTTGCGCAAGAAAAACTGTTTTTT. It yields the protein CASSNHRGVAQEKLFF.

The chain is built from TRBV5-1 and TRBJ1-1; D is ambiguous. The V and J ends lost 1 base and 0 bases respectively, with 10 bases between them. The CDR3 has 15 amino acids. CDR1 and CDR2 (germline): SGHRS, YFSETQ. CDR3: CASSLMSGVNTEAFF. The CDR3 DNA sequence: TGCGCCAGCAGCTTGATGTCCGGAGTGAACACTGAAGCTTTCTTT.

This chain joins TRBV5-1 and TRBJ1-4; 9 bases align to TRBD1. Germline CDR1 is SGHRS and CDR2 is YFSETQ. With 4 bases clipped from V and 3 bases from J, the junction kept 19 bases outside the gene matches. This CDR3 spans 20 amino acids. CDR3 sequence reads: CASSQRLGGTGWTANEKLFF. For the CDR3, the DNA is TGCGCCAGCAGCCAACGATTAGGAGGGACAGGGTGGACGGCTAATGAAAAACTGTTTTTT.

Comment on this clone: The same CDR3 can be traced to other DNA sequences in this sample. The chain employs TRBV5-1 and TRBJ1-2; the match to TRBD1 covers 9 bases. The germline V gene has CDR1 SGHRS and CDR2 YFSETQ. The CDR3 loop spans 13 amino acids. V gave up 5 bases and J gave up 5 bases; unmatched junction bases: 4. CDR3 coding DNA: TGCGCCAGCAGTCTCGACAGGGGGTATGGCTACACCTTC. Translation: CASSLDRGYGYTF.

The chain couples TRBV7-2 to TRBJ2-3; D not resolved. This CDR3 has 14 amino acids. Trimming took off 2 bases at V and 0 bases at J, with 6 bases between the two ends. Germline-derived CDR1 and CDR2 are SGHTA and FQGNSA. The CDR3 spells CASSLSHSTDTQYF. In DNA, the CDR3 is TGTGCCAGCAGCTTAAGCCACAGCACAGATACGCAGTATTTT.

The chain links TRBV14 to TRBJ1-5; 9 bases match TRBD1. Germline V gene sequence: CDR1 SGHDN, CDR2 FVKESK. The junction had 8 bases not matched to a gene; V was cut back by 0 bases and J by 2 bases. The CDR3 extends over 18 amino acids. The CDR3 reads CASSQEWDREYGNQPQHF. For the CDR3, the DNA is TGTGCCAGCAGCCAAGAGTGGGACAGGGAATATGGCAATCAGCCCCAGCATTTT.

The V call is TRBV18, the J call TRBJ2-5, with D possibly TRBD2 on 6 matching bases. V dropped 5 bases and J dropped 5 bases, with 12 bases sitting between them. Germline assignment: CDR1 KGHSH and CDR2 LQKENI. The CDR3 length is 13 residues. CDR3 loop: CASSEGTAETQYF. The CDR3 nucleotides are TGTGCCAGCTCAGAAGGGACTGCGGAGACCCAGTACTTC.

This clone has more than one count but fewer than ten. V and J are TRBV19 and TRBJ1-5; maybe TRBD1 (6 bases). Trimming removed 2 bases at V and 7 bases at J, with 12 bases between. The CDR3 length is 14 residues. Germline assignment: CDR1 LNHDA and CDR2 SQIVND (reference sequence). This CDR3 is CASSIRTGPQPQHF. Here the CDR3 DNA reads TGTGCCAGTAGTATAAGAACAGGGCCGCAGCCCCAGCATTTT.

The DNA of the CDR3 is TGTGCCACTATGGGAGCGGGGGGGAACAATGAGCAGTTCTTC. Its protein is CATMGAGGNNEQFF. This chain links TRBV15 with TRBJ2-1, with TRBD2 identical over 10 bases. Germline loops: CDR1 LNHNV, CDR2 YYDKDF (reference sequence). The CDR3 extends over 14 amino acids. Losses at the gene ends were 9 bases for V and 5 bases for J; bases not matched to a gene: 7.

The chain joins TRBV7-8 to TRBJ1-6; D unresolved. The CDR3 consists of 13 residues. Trimming removed 5 bases from V and 10 bases from J, with 12 bases in between. CDR1 is SGHVS and CDR2 is FQNEAQ in the germline V gene. The CDR3 region has the DNA TGTGCCAGCAGCCTAATCGCGAAGTCACCCCTCCACTTT. This gives the protein CASSLIAKSPLHF. Full variable domain (missing parts from reference TRBV7-8 and TRBJ1-6): GAGVSQSPRYKVAKRGQDVALRCDPISGHVSLFWYQQALGQGPEFLTYFQNEAQLDKSGLPSDRFFAERPEGSVSTLKIQRTQQEDSAVYLCASSLIAKSPLHFGNGTRLTVT.